This T cell receptor beta chain was recovered during a study of neoadjuvant anti-PD-1 for oral cavity cancer listed by TCRdb under 2021. For context, the study as a whole: Before undergoing curative-intent surgical resection, most patients got three to four biweekly nivolumab doses at 3 mg/kg. The parent correlative cohort had about eleven patients and a response rate of roughly 32%. Under RECIST 1.1, a patient counted as a responder if showing complete response, partial response or stable disease, and as a non-responder if showing progression. Patients without progression received a fourth nivolumab dose around day 43 and underwent definitive surgical resection on days 50-56. The full study reports these points: Higher pretreatment blood TCRbeta clonality and lower post-treatment tumor TCRbeta clonality were correlated with higher pretreatment blood Treg/Th17 ratios. The TCR analyses had only three patients in each response group, and the authors called for validation in larger cohorts. After neoadjuvant nivolumab, significantly higher T cell clonality (Gini index) was found within PBMCs in non-responders than in responders.

Interpreted using the paper, the time point label stands for: before neoadjuvant nivolumab. The patients had newly diagnosed stage II-IVA oral cavity squamous cell carcinoma and had not received any prior systemic or radiation treatment. Everyone in the cohort had locally advanced, HPV-negative oral cavity squamous cell carcinoma. Peripheral blood mononuclear cells were analyzed directly, without maintenance or expansion in culture. The samples were obtained from a longitudinal correlative study of a single-arm phase II trial testing neoadjuvant nivolumab in oral cavity squamous cell carcinoma. Genomic DNA-based TCRbeta sequencing was performed on subject-matched pre- and post-treatment PBMCs and tumors from three responders and three non-responders. Peripheral blood mononuclear cells were collected before nivolumab treatment and again after treatment, at the time of surgery. The Maxwell RSC DNA from Cells kit was used to isolate genomic DNA from PBMCs.

Regarding this clone: This receptor's antigen is unknown. Base quality data are lacking; no much larger clone is found one base away.

CDR1 and CDR2 are drawn from the germline V gene: SGHTA, FQGTGA. The trim is 3 bases for V and 0 bases for J, with a gap of 5 bases between the germline ends. From the cysteine through the phenylalanine, the CDR3 covers 13 amino acids. The entry retains the CDR3 DNA only, 39 bases that are in frame from base 1. PBMC libraries used mostly approximately 450 ng of input genomic DNA for deep sequencing, with six replicates per sample. Following the manufacturer's instructions, the team built TCRbeta libraries using the immunoSEQ hsTCRbeta kit. The completed libraries were mixed into a single pool at 3 nM, then sequenced with an Illumina NovaSeq 6000 S4 flow cell. On the study's bioinformatics: Raw data preprocessing and quality control were performed with the immunoSEQ Analyzer. The analysis was restricted to productive rearrangements, with each unique CDR3 amino acid sequence defining a clonotype. Using the R package tcR, the researchers computed the Gini-Simpson index as their estimate of repertoire clonality. Student's t test was used to compare Gini indices, while Pearson correlation assessed associations with tumor size change. TCRdb re-hosts the immuneACCESS table, in-frame sequences only. Its copies lack some clones; in the studies checked, an unresolved V gene accounts for under half of them, and the cause for the rest is not known. V and J calls and clone size follow that table, whereas D and trimming were derived from the DNA. The sample table records around 30,000 clones; around nine tenths of these occur just once. The ten largest clones add up to 3.5% of the sample.

This receptor was identified in a person aged 40-85 years with oral cavity squamous cell carcinoma. The source was PBMCs, collected before nivolumab (anti-PD-1) treatment. The chain joins TRBV7-3 to TRBJ1-1; no confident D gene assignment can be made. The sequence in DNA is TGTGCCAGCAGCTTTCTAGTGAACACTGAAGCTTTCTTT. Its product reads: CASSFLVNTEAFF.